The 2 T cell receptor beta chains presented below share a single source sample, sequenced in a study of cytomegalovirus exposure and HLA in healthy donors. With 60 Vbeta and 13 Jbeta primers, the PCR was carried out. TCRdb's copy holds only in-frame clones and misses some; the assay was immunoSEQ multiplex PCR. Among about 190,000 clones listed, around 83% were seen once. The sequenced material came from PBMCs. The source is a young woman in good health and CMV-seronegative.

The rearrangement joins TRBV18 to TRBJ2-3; 8 bases agree with TRBD1. CDR1 KGHSH and CDR2 LQKENI come from the germline V gene. The CDR3 spans 16 residues. V was pared by 3 bases and J by 2 bases, with 7 bases of the junction left unmatched. DNA for the CDR3: TGTGCCAGCTCACCTCAGGACAGGGTGATCACAGATACGCAGTATTTT. Encoded protein: CASSPQDRVITDTQYF. Looking up the rest from reference TRBV18 and TRBJ2-3 gives the full variable domain: NAGVMQNPRHLVRRRGQEARLRCSPMKGHSHVYWYRQLPEEGLKFMVYLQKENIIDESGMPKERFSAEFPKEGPSILRIQQVVRGDSAAYFCASSPQDRVITDTQYFGPGTRLTVL.

The rearrangement joins TRBV7-6 to TRBJ1-1; TRBD1 matches 9 bases. The CDR3 is 15 amino acids. The V segment lost 4 bases and the J segment 2 bases; nucleotides outside the gene matches: 5. The V gene's germline CDR1 is SGHVS and CDR2 FNYEAQ. CDR3 residues: CASSSGTGINTEAFF. In DNA, the CDR3 is TGTGCCAGCAGCTCTGGGACAGGGATTAACACTGAAGCTTTCTTT.